This record looks at one T cell receptor beta chain sequence and its context. These data belong to a study of CD8+ T cells in alopecia areata. For the study at large: Tofacitinib administration to treated patients was oral, at 5 to 10 mg twice daily.

The CDR3 is 16 residues long. CDR1 and CDR2 (germline): SGHTA, FQGNSA. J was trimmed by 7 bases and V by 5 bases; bases with no gene match: 7. Extracted RNA was reverse transcribed into cDNA, the sequencing template. Only in-frame clones appear in the TCRdb table, and some are missing; sequencing was by immunoSEQ multiplex PCR. The sample has about 150,000 clones; roughly 53% are singletons. The source is a human donor with alopecia areata. The sequencing used CD4+ T cells sorted from blood, collected at week 0. The chain is built from TRBV7-2 and TRBJ2-1, with 14 nucleotides matching TRBD2. The CDR3 loop reads CASSTVGTSGGNEQFF. The CDR3 DNA sequence: TGTGCCAGCAGCACCGTGGGGACTAGCGGGGGTAATGAGCAGTTCTTC.